The T cell receptor (beta chain) under discussion was sequenced for a study of T cells after yellow fever vaccination. The study made its TCR cDNA through 5'RACE template switching. That step introduced a universal primer site along with UMIs. TCRdb passed the 5' RACE reads through MiXCR, listing each CDR3 protein once. There are about 400,000 distinct CDR3 sequences in the sample; approximately 6% occur only once, and 15% lies in the top ten. This clonotype was detected only a few times. Germline lookup yields CDR1 MDHEN and CDR2 SYDVKM. CDR3 length: 14 residues. J lost 3 bases, V lost 7 bases, and 4 bases had no gene match.

This specimen was PBMCs, taken 5 days after the yellow fever booster vaccination. The chain joins TRBV28 to TRBJ1-4; 8 bases are a match to TRBD1. The clonotype comes from a man aged 30-40 years who received the YFV17D yellow fever vaccine. CDR3 amino acids: CASTRTGSNEKLFF. Written as DNA, the CDR3 is TGTGCCAGCACACGGACAGGGTCTAATGAAAAACTGTTTTTT.